The clone carrying this TCR beta chain was counted a few times. This entry belongs to a study of beta chain features in type 1 diabetes. The entirety of the isolated RNA underwent reverse transcription, so expressed TCRB transcripts were sequenced. The protocol was immunoSEQ multiplex PCR, while the TCRdb copy is restricted to in-frame clones and leaves out a portion. The sample lists hundreds of thousands of clones, around 13% seen once, with about 0.017% in the top ten. There are 14 residues in the CDR3. The germline V gene has CDR1 GTSNPN and CDR2 SVGIG (reference sequence). V was trimmed by 1 base and J by 3 bases, leaving 10 bases between them.

This rearrangement joins TRBV30 to TRBJ1-5; possibly TRBD1 for D (6 bases). The clonotype originates from a man between 18 and 35 years old in good health. Specimen: naive CD4+ T cells from blood. The CDR3 region is CAWSEGHSNQPQHF. The CDR3 DNA sequence: TGTGCCTGGAGTGAGGGACACTCCAATCAGCCCCAGCATTTT.